One sample yielded the 14 T cell receptor beta chains listed below, sequenced in a study of blood T cells in healthy people across ages. With a J-beta primer mix and a sample-barcoded 5' primer, a second PCR ran about 7 to 12 cycles. TCRdb re-derived calls from the 5' RACE reads in MiXCR, one entry per CDR3 protein. The table lists about 1.5 million distinct CDR3 sequences, 42% of them singletons. The sample was blood. The receptors shown here come from a woman under 30 in good health.

V and J are TRBV24-1 and TRBJ2-3, with 10 positions matching TRBD1. The V gene end was trimmed by 6 bases and the J gene end by 2 bases; junction bases not matched to a gene: 4. This CDR3 is built from 15 residues. Germline values: CDR1 KGHDR, CDR2 SFDVKD. The CDR3 is CATSKRQGATDTQYF. In nucleotides, the CDR3 is TGTGCCACCAGTAAAAGACAGGGGGCCACAGATACGCAGTATTTT.

CDR3 bases: TGTGCCAGCAGACAACTAGCGGGAGGGGAGACCCAGTACTTC. Encoded protein: CASRQLAGGETQYF. The chain combines TRBV28 with TRBJ2-4; TRBD2 aligns across 13 bases. The closer fit of TRBJ2-5 to the DNA end suggests the J call may be wrong. The CDR3 is 14 amino acids. Germline assignment: CDR1 MDHEN and CDR2 SYDVKM.

This chain uses TRBV7-9 with TRBJ2-6, with 14 nucleotides matching TRBD2. Germline values: CDR1 SEHNR, CDR2 FQNEAQ (reference sequence). This CDR3 is built from 20 residues. Trimming removed 11 bases from V and 1 base from J; junction bases left unmatched: 16. The CDR3 DNA sequence: TGTGCCCTAGGCGTAGGACAGGGGACTAGCGGGAGTTCTGGGGCCAACGTCCTGACTTTC. Its protein is CALGVGQGTSGSSGANVLTF.

In its sample, this clonotype was seen a few times. The chain combines TRBV6-5 with TRBJ2-5; 14 nucleotides line up with TRBD2. Germline CDR1 is MNHEY and CDR2 is SVGAGI. The V gene end was trimmed by 6 bases and the J gene end by 2 bases; junction bases not matched to a gene: 2. The CDR3 sequence is 15 residues long. The chain's CDR3 is CASRRLAGGQETQYF. The DNA for the CDR3 is TGTGCCAGCAGAAGACTAGCGGGAGGGCAAGAGACCCAGTACTTC.

The V and J genes are TRBV20-1 and TRBJ2-1; TRBD1 matches 8 bases. CDR3 length: 15 amino acids. The junction had 13 bases not matched to a gene; V was cut back by 4 bases and J by 8 bases. Germline V gives CDR1 DFQATT, CDR2 SNEGSKA (reference sequence). The CDR3: CSAKRPDRALYEQFF. The CDR3 DNA reads as TGCAGTGCTAAACGACCGGACAGGGCACTCTATGAGCAGTTCTTC.

This chain links TRBV6-2 or TRBV6-3 with TRBJ2-1; 12 positions match TRBD2. The germline CDR1 and CDR2 sequences are MNHEY and SVGEGT. This CDR3 has 13 amino acids. V was clipped by 7 bases and J by 10 bases; unmatched bases: 5. CDR3 residues: CASNPSGRVEQFF. DNA of the CDR3: TGTGCCAGCAACCCTAGCGGGAGGGTGGAGCAGTTCTTC.

This clonotype was detected only a few times. The J gene is TRBJ1-4, the V gene TRBV12-3 or TRBV12-4; 8 bases fit TRBD1. With V trimmed by 5 bases and J by 8 bases, 7 bases remained unmatched. There are 14 residues in the CDR3. CDR3 region: CASSVRTGREKLFF. As DNA, the CDR3 is TGTGCCAGCAGTGTCCGGACAGGGAGGGAAAAACTGTTTTTT.

This sequence joins TRBV2 and TRBJ2-1; D may be TRBD1 (6 bases). This CDR3 comprises 15 residues. Germline V gene sequence: CDR1 SNHLY, CDR2 FYNNEI. The germline V and J ends were trimmed by 1 base and 3 bases, with 10 bases remaining between them. CDR3 sequence reads: CASSEEGVGYNEQFF. For the CDR3, the DNA is TGTGCCAGCAGTGAAGAGGGGGTGGGCTACAATGAGCAGTTCTTC.

Turning to this clonotype: This may come from a read error, since a much larger clone is one base off. In DNA form, the CDR3 reads TGTGTCAGCAGTCCGGGACAGGTCAGCACAGATACGCAGTATTTT. Its translation is CVSSPGQVSTDTQYF. This rearrangement joins TRBV12-3 or TRBV12-4 to TRBJ2-3; 8 nucleotides agree with TRBD1. The CDR3 covers 15 residues.

The V gene is TRBV28, the J gene TRBJ2-7; TRBD2 is a possible D gene (6 bases). Germline CDR1 MDHEN, CDR2 SYDVKM. V lost 6 bases to trimming and J lost 3 bases, with 15 bases between them. The CDR3 loop spans 14 amino acids. The CDR3 DNA is TGTGCCAGCAGGCGACGGGCGGGGAGCTACGAGCAGTACTTC. Its protein is CASRRRAGSYEQYF.

This clonotype was detected only a few times. V and J are TRBV7-2 and TRBJ1-1; D gene unclear. The V and J ends lost 0 bases and 5 bases respectively, with 13 bases between them. Germline lookup yields CDR1 SGHTA and CDR2 FQGNSA. The CDR3 sequence is 15 residues long. CDR3: CASSLAVSALTEAFF. For the CDR3, the DNA is TGTGCCAGCAGCTTAGCGGTCAGTGCATTGACTGAAGCTTTCTTT.

The rearrangement joins TRBV7-2 to TRBJ2-5; no clear D gene. The J call may be incorrect, as the DNA end agrees better with TRBJ2-7. This CDR3 contains 15 residues. Germline CDR1 SGHTA, CDR2 FQGNSA. The CDR3 coding sequence is TGTGCCAGCAGCTTAGCCAGTCTGGGGAACTACGAGCAGTACTTC. Amino acid sequence: CASSLASLGNYEQYF.

This clonotype occurred a few times. The chain links TRBV4-2 to TRBJ1-4; no reliable D call. Trimming stripped 1 base from V and 4 bases from J, with 7 bases between. CDR1 is LGHNA and CDR2 is YNFKEQ in the germline V gene. This CDR3 region has 14 residues. The CDR3 reads CASSQGEFNEKLFF. CDR3 coding DNA: TGTGCCAGCAGCCAAGGAGAATTTAATGAAAAACTGTTTTTT.

V usage is TRBV6-5 and J usage is TRBJ2-6; D ambiguous. Looked up from germline, CDR1 is MNHEY and CDR2 is SVGAGI. V was clipped by 6 bases and J by 2 bases, with 5 bases between them. This CDR3 comprises 13 residues. The CDR3 protein is CASSHPGANVLTF. The CDR3 bases are TGTGCCAGCAGCCACCCTGGGGCCAACGTCCTGACTTTC.